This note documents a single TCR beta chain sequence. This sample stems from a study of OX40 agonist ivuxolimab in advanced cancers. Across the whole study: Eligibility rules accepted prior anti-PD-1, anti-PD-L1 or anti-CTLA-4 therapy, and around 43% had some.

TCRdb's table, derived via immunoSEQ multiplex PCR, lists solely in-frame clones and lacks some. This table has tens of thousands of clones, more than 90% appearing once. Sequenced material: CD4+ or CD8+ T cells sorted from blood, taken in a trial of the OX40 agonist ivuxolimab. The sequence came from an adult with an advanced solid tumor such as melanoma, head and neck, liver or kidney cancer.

The CDR3 nucleotides are TGCGCCAGCAGCTTGTGGGGAAACAATCAGCCCCAGCATTTT. It specifies CASSLWGNNQPQHF. This chain joins TRBV5-1 and TRBJ1-5; D is ambiguous. V was pared by 1 base and J by 3 bases, with 8 bases between. The CDR3 is 14 amino acids. Germline loops: CDR1 SGHRS, CDR2 YFSETQ.